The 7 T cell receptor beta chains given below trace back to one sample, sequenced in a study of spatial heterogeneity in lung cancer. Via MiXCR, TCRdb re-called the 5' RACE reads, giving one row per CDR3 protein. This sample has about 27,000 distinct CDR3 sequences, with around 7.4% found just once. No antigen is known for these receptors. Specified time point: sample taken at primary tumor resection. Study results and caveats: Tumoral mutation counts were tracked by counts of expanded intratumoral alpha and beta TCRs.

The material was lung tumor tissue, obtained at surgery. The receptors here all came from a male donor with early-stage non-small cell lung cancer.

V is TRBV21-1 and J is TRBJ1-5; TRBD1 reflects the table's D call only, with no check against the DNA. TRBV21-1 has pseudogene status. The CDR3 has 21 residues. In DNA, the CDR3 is TGTGCCAGCAGCAAAGCGCTGACTTCGGGGGGTTTGGGGCGAAGCAATCAGCCCCAGCATTTT. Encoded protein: CASSKALTSGGLGRSNQPQHF.

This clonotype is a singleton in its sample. CDR3 nucleotide sequence: TGTGCCAGCAGCCAAATGATGACCTACGAGCAGTACTTC. It codes for CASSQMMTYEQYF. The chain recombines TRBV3-1 with TRBJ2-7; D remains unclear. Trimming pared 2 bases from V and 2 bases from J, leaving 7 bases between. Germline CDR1 LGHDT, CDR2 YNNKEL (reference sequence). The CDR3 extends over 13 amino acids.

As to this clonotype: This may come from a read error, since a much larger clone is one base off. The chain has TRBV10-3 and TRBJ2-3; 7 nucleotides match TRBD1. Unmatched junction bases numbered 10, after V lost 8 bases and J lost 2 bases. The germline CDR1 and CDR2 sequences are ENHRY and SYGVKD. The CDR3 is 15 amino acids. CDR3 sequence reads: CAIGNGQAPTDTQYF. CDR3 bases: TGTGCCATCGGGAATGGACAGGCCCCCACAGATACGCAGTATTTT.

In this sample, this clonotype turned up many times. CDR3 residues: CASSLGGGTGQIQETQYF. In DNA form, the CDR3 reads TGTGCCAGCAGTTTAGGGGGTGGGACAGGCCAAATCCAGGAGACCCAGTACTTC. The chain couples TRBV27 to TRBJ2-5; 8 nucleotides match TRBD1. Trimming cost V 2 bases and J 5 bases; bases outside gene matches: 16. The CDR3 loop spans 18 amino acids. Germline V lookup: CDR1 MNHEY, CDR2 SMNVEV (reference sequence).

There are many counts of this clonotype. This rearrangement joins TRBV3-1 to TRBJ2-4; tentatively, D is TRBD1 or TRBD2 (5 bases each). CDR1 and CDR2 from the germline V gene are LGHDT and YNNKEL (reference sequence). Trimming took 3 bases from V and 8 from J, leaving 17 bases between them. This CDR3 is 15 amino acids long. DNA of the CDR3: TGTGCCAGCAGCCAGCGATTAACAGTGGGGGACATTCAGTACTTC. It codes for CASSQRLTVGDIQYF. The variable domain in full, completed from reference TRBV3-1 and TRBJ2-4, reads DTAVSQTPKYLVTQMGNDKSIKCEQNLGHDTMYWYKQDSKKFLKIMFSYNNKELIINETVPNRFSPKSPDKAHLNLHINSLELGDSAVYFCASSQRLTVGDIQYFGAGTRLSVL.

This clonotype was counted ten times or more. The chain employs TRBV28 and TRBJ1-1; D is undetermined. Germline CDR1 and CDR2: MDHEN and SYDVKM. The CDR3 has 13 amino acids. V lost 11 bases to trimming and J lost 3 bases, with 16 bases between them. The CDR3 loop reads CAAEGTLDTEAFF. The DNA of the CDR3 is TGTGCCGCCGAGGGCACCTTAGACACTGAAGCTTTCTTT.

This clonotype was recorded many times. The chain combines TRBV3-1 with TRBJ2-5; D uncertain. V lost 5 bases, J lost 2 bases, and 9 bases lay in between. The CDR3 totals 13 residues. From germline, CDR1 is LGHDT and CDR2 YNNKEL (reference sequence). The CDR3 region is CASSSDSQETQYF. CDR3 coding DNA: TGTGCCAGCAGCTCCGACTCACAAGAGACCCAGTACTTC.